These T cell receptor beta chains were read from a single sample in a study of cytomegalovirus exposure and HLA in healthy donors. Profiled with immunoSEQ multiplex PCR; TCRdb holds only in-frame clones, not every one. The repertoire consists of over 150,000 clones, with roughly 89% occurring once and the leading ten covering approximately 10%. Material for sequencing was PBMCs. Source of these receptors: a woman aged 18 to 35 in good health and CMV-seropositive. CDR3s include the opening cysteine and the closing phenylalanine or tryptophan. Fields, in order: D gene, V gene, clone size, J gene, CDR3 protein, CDR3 DNA. A D gene is named only where the DNA matches it firmly. Clone size is given for some rows only: seen once, a few or many times, or a class if the clone is expanded.

D: -
V: TRBV6-5
size: -
J: TRBJ1-5
CDR3: CASSYGGGNQPQHF
DNA: TGTGCCAGCAGTTACGGGGGCGGCAATCAGCCCCAGCATTTT

D: -
V: TRBV5-1
size: -
J: TRBJ2-7
CDR3: CASSLASYEQYF
DNA: TGCGCCAGCAGCTTGGCCAGCTACGAGCAGTACTTC

D: TRBD1
V: TRBV4-1
size: -
J: TRBJ2-1
CDR3: CASSQVTGTGYSNEQFF
DNA: TGCGCCAGCAGCCAGGTCACCGGGACAGGGTATAGTAATGAGCAGTTCTTC

D: -
V: TRBV11-3
size: -
J: TRBJ1-3
CDR3: CASSLVGHIGNTIYF
DNA: TGTGCCAGCAGCTTAGTGGGACACATCGGAAACACCATATATTTT

D: -
V: TRBV6-5
size: -
J: TRBJ1-2
CDR3: CASSYTAAVNYGYTF
DNA: TGTGCCAGCAGTTACACCGCGGCCGTTAACTATGGCTACACCTTC

D: -
V: TRBV27
size: -
J: TRBJ1-2
CDR3: CASRRRGTGGTYGYTF
DNA: TGTGCCAGTCGACGAAGGGGAACAGGCGGAACCTATGGCTACACCTTC

D: TRBD1
V: TRBV6-4
size: -
J: TRBJ2-3
CDR3: CASSDTQGGTDTQYF
DNA: TGTGCCAGCAGTGACACCCAGGGGGGCACAGATACGCAGTATTTT

D: -
V: TRBV18
size: -
J: TRBJ2-3
CDR3: CASSAGLSTDTQYF
DNA: TGTGCCAGCTCAGCTGGACTGAGCACAGATACGCAGTATTTT

D: -
V: TRBV7-9
size: -
J: TRBJ2-7
CDR3: CASSSETYEQYF
DNA: TGTGCCAGCAGCTCCGAGACCTACGAGCAGTACTTC

D: -
V: TRBV30
size: few
J: TRBJ1-1
CDR3: CALRRTEAFF
DNA: TGTGCCCTGCGGAGGACTGAAGCTTTCTTT

D: -
V: TRBV12-2
size: -
J: TRBJ2-3
CDR3: CASRLSLDRGKDTQYF
DNA: TGTGCAAGTCGCTTATCCCTCGACAGGGGAAAAGATACGCAGTATTTT

D: -
V: TRBV5-4
size: -
J: TRBJ1-4
CDR3: CASSLGGNEQKLFF
DNA: TGTGCCAGCAGCCTGGGAGGAAATGAGCAAAAACTGTTTTTT

D: -
V: TRBV11-3
size: -
J: TRBJ2-7
CDR3: CASSWSGLGSYEQYF
DNA: TGTGCCAGCAGTTGGAGCGGGCTAGGCTCCTACGAGCAGTACTTC

D: -
V: TRBV2
size: few
J: TRBJ2-7
CDR3: CASSTKQGLASYEQYF
DNA: TGTGCCAGCAGTACCAAGCAGGGGTTAGCTTCCTACGAGCAGTACTTC

D: -
V: TRBV7-2
size: -
J: TRBJ1-3
CDR3: CASSRQGNTIYF
DNA: TGTGCCAGCAGCCGACAGGGAAACACCATATATTTT

D: -
V: TRBV30
size: -
J: TRBJ2-7
CDR3: CAWSHTGHEQYF
DNA: TGTGCCTGGAGCCATACAGGCCACGAGCAGTACTTC

D: TRBD1
V: TRBV4-1
size: many
J: TRBJ2-7
CDR3: CASSQGVRGQVGSSYEQYF
DNA: TGCGCCAGCAGCCAAGGTGTCAGGGGGCAGGTCGGGAGCTCCTACGAGCAGTACTTC

D: TRBD2
V: TRBV7-3
size: few
J: TRBJ2-3
CDR3: CASSPASSGSSIDTQYF
DNA: TGTGCCAGCAGCCCCGCAAGCAGCGGGAGTAGTATAGATACGCAGTATTTT

D: -
V: TRBV4-1
size: -
J: TRBJ2-1
CDR3: CASSQEGGKGGEQFF
DNA: TGCGCCAGCAGCCAAGAAGGGGGAAAGGGCGGGGAGCAGTTCTTC

D: TRBD1
V: TRBV10-1
size: -
J: TRBJ1-1
CDR3: CASKQGVGTEAFF
DNA: TGCGCCAGCAAACAGGGGGTAGGAACTGAAGCTTTCTTT

D: -
V: TRBV10-1
size: -
J: TRBJ2-5
CDR3: CASSESGQQETQYF
DNA: TGCGCCAGCAGTGAGTCTGGGCAGCAAGAGACCCAGTACTTC

D: -
V: TRBV9
size: -
J: TRBJ2-3
CDR3: CASSVQGHYTDTQYF
DNA: TGTGCCAGCAGCGTACAGGGTCATTACACAGATACGCAGTATTTT

D: -
V: TRBV7-9
size: -
J: TRBJ2-7
CDR3: CASSLDDSYEQYF
DNA: TGTGCCAGCAGCTTAGACGACAGCTACGAGCAGTACTTC

D: -
V: TRBV29-1
size: -
J: TRBJ1-1
CDR3: CSVAGLSNTEAFF
DNA: TGCAGCGTTGCAGGACTGTCGAACACTGAAGCTTTCTTT

D: TRBD1
V: TRBV7-2
size: -
J: TRBJ2-2
CDR3: CASTPQGAGTGELFF
DNA: TGTGCCAGCACCCCACAGGGGGCCGGCACCGGGGAGCTGTTTTTT

D: TRBD2
V: TRBV2
size: -
J: TRBJ2-1
CDR3: CASRTSGYNEQFF
DNA: TGTGCCAGCAGGACTAGCGGATACAATGAGCAGTTCTTC

D: -
V: TRBV10-1
size: -
J: TRBJ2-1
CDR3: CASSTADNEQFF
DNA: TGCGCCAGCAGTACTGCCGACAATGAGCAGTTCTTC

D: -
V: TRBV11-2
size: -
J: TRBJ2-3
CDR3: CASSLVGGLTDTQYF
DNA: TGTGCCAGCAGCTTAGTCGGCGGTCTCACAGATACGCAGTATTTT

D: -
V: TRBV30
size: -
J: TRBJ2-2
CDR3: CAWSQEVNTGELFF
DNA: TGTGCCTGGAGTCAGGAAGTGAACACCGGGGAGCTGTTTTTT

D: -
V: TRBV30
size: -
J: TRBJ1-3
CDR3: CAWSVNLGLGNTIYF
DNA: TGTGCCTGGAGTGTGAACCTTGGCCTTGGAAACACCATATATTTT

D: -
V: TRBV29-1
size: -
J: TRBJ1-4
CDR3: CSVATIASDEKLFF
DNA: TGCAGCGTTGCGACAATCGCGAGTGATGAAAAACTGTTTTTT

D: TRBD2
V: TRBV10-1
size: once
J: TRBJ2-2
CDR3: CASSGLAGDPGELFF
DNA: TGCGCCAGCTCGGGACTAGCGGGAGATCCCGGGGAGCTGTTTTTT

D: -
V: TRBV28
size: -
J: TRBJ2-2
CDR3: CASWGGRNTGELFF
DNA: TGTGCCAGCTGGGGGGGCCGAAACACCGGGGAGCTGTTTTTT

D: -
V: TRBV28
size: -
J: TRBJ2-1
CDR3: CASSFTGPGNYNEQFF
DNA: TGTGCCAGCAGTTTTACGGGCCCAGGGAACTACAATGAGCAGTTCTTC

D: -
V: TRBV6-1
size: -
J: TRBJ2-7
CDR3: CASSEDRSYEQYF
DNA: TGTGCCAGCAGTGAAGATAGAAGCTACGAGCAGTACTTC

D: TRBD1
V: TRBV19
size: -
J: TRBJ1-3
CDR3: CASSLRDRGSHSGNTIYF
DNA: TGTGCCAGTAGTCTCCGGGACAGGGGGTCGCACTCTGGAAACACCATATATTTT

D: TRBD1
V: TRBV7-2
size: -
J: TRBJ2-2
CDR3: CASSSGQTTGELFF
DNA: TGTGCCAGCAGCTCGGGACAGACCACCGGGGAGCTGTTTTTT

D: -
V: TRBV27
size: few
J: TRBJ2-7
CDR3: CASSDYGSSYEQYF
DNA: TGTGCCAGCAGCGACTACGGAAGCTCCTACGAGCAGTACTTC

D: TRBD1
V: TRBV2
size: -
J: TRBJ1-1
CDR3: CASSATGGWGTEAFF
DNA: TGTGCCAGCAGTGCTACAGGGGGCTGGGGAACTGAAGCTTTCTTT

D: -
V: TRBV30
size: -
J: TRBJ2-5
CDR3: CAWSHVGETQYF
DNA: TGTGCCTGGAGCCATGTCGGGGAGACCCAGTACTTC

D: TRBD2
V: TRBV7-3
size: few
J: TRBJ2-1
CDR3: CASSPKSGSFRNEQFF
DNA: TGTGCCAGCAGCCCAAAGAGCGGGAGCTTTCGCAATGAGCAGTTCTTC

D: -
V: TRBV7-9
size: -
J: TRBJ2-7
CDR3: CASSLARTENYEQYF
DNA: TGTGCCAGCAGCTTAGCGAGGACAGAGAACTACGAGCAGTACTTC

D: -
V: TRBV30
size: -
J: TRBJ2-5
CDR3: CAWRGLNRARETQYF
DNA: TGTGCCTGGAGGGGACTAAACAGGGCGCGGGAGACCCAGTACTTC

D: -
V: TRBV19
size: -
J: TRBJ2-7
CDR3: CASSISGDAYEQYF
DNA: TGTGCCAGTAGTATATCCGGGGATGCCTACGAGCAGTACTTC

D: -
V: TRBV7-9
size: -
J: TRBJ2-3
CDR3: CASSFPTVTDTQYF
DNA: TGTGCCAGCAGTTTTCCGACTGTCACAGATACGCAGTATTTT

D: -
V: TRBV7-9
size: -
J: TRBJ2-1
CDR3: CASSLGSSSYNEQFF
DNA: TGTGCCAGCAGCTTAGGCTCTAGCTCCTATAATGAGCAGTTCTTC

D: TRBD2
V: TRBV28
size: few
J: TRBJ2-1
CDR3: CASSLPGGPNEQFF
DNA: TGTGCCAGCAGTTTACCGGGAGGGCCCAATGAGCAGTTCTTC

D: -
V: TRBV6-6
size: -
J: TRBJ2-5
CDR3: CASSPLILGGETQYF
DNA: TGTGCCAGCAGTCCCCTAATCCTGGGAGGAGAGACCCAGTACTTC

D: TRBD1
V: TRBV7-8
size: -
J: TRBJ1-1
CDR3: CASSPALTGFVTEAFF
DNA: TGTGCCAGCAGCCCAGCCTTGACAGGGTTCGTCACTGAAGCTTTCTTT

D: TRBD2
V: TRBV4-3
size: -
J: TRBJ2-1
CDR3: CASSLTGTSANNEQFF
DNA: TGCGCCAGCAGCCTAACCGGGACTAGCGCTAACAATGAGCAGTTCTTC

D: TRBD1
V: TRBV9
size: -
J: TRBJ2-4
CDR3: CASSDRDRADIQYF
DNA: TGTGCCAGCAGCGACCGGGACAGGGCGGACATTCAGTACTTC

D: -
V: TRBV5-1
size: -
J: TRBJ2-2
CDR3: CASSFPGQTGELFF
DNA: TGCGCCAGCAGCTTTCCGGGTCAGACCGGGGAGCTGTTTTTT

D: TRBD2
V: TRBV9
size: -
J: TRBJ2-7
CDR3: CASSRDYSYEQYF
DNA: TGTGCCAGCAGCCGGGACTACTCTTACGAGCAGTACTTC

D: TRBD2
V: TRBV18
size: few
J: TRBJ2-3
CDR3: CASSPGGGDTQYF
DNA: TGTGCCAGCTCACCAGGGGGGGGAGATACGCAGTATTTT

D: -
V: TRBV5-1
size: -
J: TRBJ1-1
CDR3: CASSHNKQGSTEAFF
DNA: TGCGCCAGCAGCCATAATAAACAGGGTTCCACTGAAGCTTTCTTT

D: -
V: TRBV4-3
size: -
J: TRBJ2-2
CDR3: CASSQAGTGELFF
DNA: TGCGCCAGCAGCCAAGCGGGGACCGGGGAGCTGTTTTTT

D: -
V: TRBV10-1
size: -
J: TRBJ2-4
CDR3: CASSEGRGAKNIQYF
DNA: TGCGCCAGCAGTGAGGGTCGGGGAGCCAAAAACATTCAGTACTTC

D: TRBD1
V: TRBV4-2
size: once
J: TRBJ1-5
CDR3: CASSDGTGKSNQPQHF
DNA: TGTGCCAGCAGCGACGGGACAGGGAAGAGCAATCAGCCCCAGCATTTT

D: TRBD2
V: TRBV7-7
size: -
J: TRBJ2-1
CDR3: CASSEGLAGESYNEQFF
DNA: TGTGCTAGCAGCGAGGGACTAGCGGGAGAATCCTACAATGAGCAGTTCTTC